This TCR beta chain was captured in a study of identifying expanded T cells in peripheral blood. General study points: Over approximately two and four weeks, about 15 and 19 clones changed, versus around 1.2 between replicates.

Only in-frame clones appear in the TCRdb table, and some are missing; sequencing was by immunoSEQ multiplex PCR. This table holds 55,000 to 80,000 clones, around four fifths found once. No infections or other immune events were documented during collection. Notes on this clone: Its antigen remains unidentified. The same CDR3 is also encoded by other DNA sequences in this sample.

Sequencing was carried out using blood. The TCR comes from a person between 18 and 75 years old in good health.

CDR3 region: CSALGETQYF. The CDR3 region has the DNA TGCAGTGCTTTAGGGGAGACCCAGTACTTC. The chain employs TRBV20-1 and TRBJ2-5; D is unclear. The germline V gene encodes CDR1 DFQATT and CDR2 SNEGSKA (reference sequence). V was shortened by 5 bases and J by 5 bases, with 6 bases between the two germline ends. This CDR3 is 10 amino acids long.